This T cell receptor beta chain was sequenced in a study of shared clonotypes between healthy human individuals. Healthy HIV-negative adults without recent acute infections or vaccinations served as donors. This CDR3 region has 18 residues. Germline assignment: CDR1 MGHRA and CDR2 YSYEKL. The V segment lost 1 base and the J segment 2 bases; nucleotides outside the gene matches: 8. This clone came up once. Its specificity is not known. Study results and limitations: Naive CD4 clonotypes were shared across a few donors at about 5%.

The table came from immunoSEQ multiplex PCR; TCRdb's copy has only in-frame clones and leaves some out. The table lists roughly 2 million clones, 90% to 97% of them singletons. The sequence was obtained from a man aged 18 to 29 in good health. Sequenced material: naive CD4+ T cells sorted from blood. Subset meaning: CD45RA+ positively selected. The chain has TRBV4-1 and TRBJ2-7; 13 nucleotides align to TRBD2. The CDR3 loop reads CASSQAPGTSGKPYEQYF. In DNA, the CDR3 is TGCGCCAGCAGCCAAGCCCCCGGGACTAGCGGGAAGCCCTACGAGCAGTACTTC.